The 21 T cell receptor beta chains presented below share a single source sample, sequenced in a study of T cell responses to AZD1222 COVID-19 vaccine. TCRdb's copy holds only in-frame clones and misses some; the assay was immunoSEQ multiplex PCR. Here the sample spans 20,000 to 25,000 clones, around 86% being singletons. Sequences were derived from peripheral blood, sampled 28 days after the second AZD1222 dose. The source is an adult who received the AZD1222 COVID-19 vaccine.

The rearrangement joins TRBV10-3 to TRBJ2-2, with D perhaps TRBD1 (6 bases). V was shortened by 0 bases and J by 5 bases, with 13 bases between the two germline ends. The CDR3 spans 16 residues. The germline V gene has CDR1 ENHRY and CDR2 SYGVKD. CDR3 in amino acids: CAISESLQGSTGELFF. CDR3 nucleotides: TGTGCCATCAGTGAGTCGCTTCAGGGGTCAACCGGGGAGCTGTTTTTT.

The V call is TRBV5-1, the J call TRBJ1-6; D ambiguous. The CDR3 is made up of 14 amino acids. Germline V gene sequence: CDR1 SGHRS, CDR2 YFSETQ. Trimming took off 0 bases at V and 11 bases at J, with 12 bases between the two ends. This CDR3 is CASSLGHDTPPLHF. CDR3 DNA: TGCGCCAGCAGCTTGGGTCATGATACTCCACCCCTCCACTTT. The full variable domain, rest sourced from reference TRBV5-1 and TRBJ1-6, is KAGVTQTPRYLIKTRGQQVTLSCSPISGHRSVSWYQQTPGQGLQFLFEYFSETQRNKGNFPGRFSGRQFSNSRSEMNVSTLELGDSALYLCASSLGHDTPPLHFGNGTRLTVT.

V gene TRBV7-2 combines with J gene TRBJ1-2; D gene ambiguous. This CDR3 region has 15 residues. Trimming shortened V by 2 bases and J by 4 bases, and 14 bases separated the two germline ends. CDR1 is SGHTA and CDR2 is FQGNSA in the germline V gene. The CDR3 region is CASSLSSRVPYGYTF. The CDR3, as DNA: TGTGCCAGCAGCTTAAGCTCGAGGGTTCCCTATGGCTACACCTTC. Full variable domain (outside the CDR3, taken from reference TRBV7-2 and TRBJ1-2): GAGVSQSPSNKVTEKGKDVELRCDPISGHTALYWYRQSLGQGLEFLIYFQGNSAPDKSGLPSDRFSAERTGGSVSTLTIQRTQQEDSAVYLCASSLSSRVPYGYTFGSGTRLTVV.

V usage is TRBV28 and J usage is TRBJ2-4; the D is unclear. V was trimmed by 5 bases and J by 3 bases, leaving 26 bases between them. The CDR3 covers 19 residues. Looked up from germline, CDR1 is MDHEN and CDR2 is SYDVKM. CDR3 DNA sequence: TGTGCCAGCAGTCGGTTGATACTAAGAACGGTCTCTGGCAAAAACATTCAGTACTTC. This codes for CASSRLILRTVSGKNIQYF.

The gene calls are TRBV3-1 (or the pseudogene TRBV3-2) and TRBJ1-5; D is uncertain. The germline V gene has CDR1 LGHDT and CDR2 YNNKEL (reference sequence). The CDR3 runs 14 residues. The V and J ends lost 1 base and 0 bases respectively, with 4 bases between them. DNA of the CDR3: TGTGCCAGCAGCCAAGGGAATAGCAATCAGCCCCAGCATTTT. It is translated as CASSQGNSNQPQHF.

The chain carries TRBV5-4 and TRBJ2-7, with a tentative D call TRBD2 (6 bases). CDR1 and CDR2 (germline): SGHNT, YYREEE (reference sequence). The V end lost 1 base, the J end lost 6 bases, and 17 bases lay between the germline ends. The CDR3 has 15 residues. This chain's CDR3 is CASSLRLGGSSEQYF. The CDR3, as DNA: TGTGCCAGCAGCTTGAGGCTGGGGGGATCATCCGAGCAGTACTTC.

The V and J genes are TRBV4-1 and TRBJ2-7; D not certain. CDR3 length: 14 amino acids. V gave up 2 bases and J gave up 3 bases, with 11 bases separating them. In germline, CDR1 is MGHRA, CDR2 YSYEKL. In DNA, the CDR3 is TGCGCCAGCAGCCAACCTCGACACAGCTACGAGCAGTACTTC. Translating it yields CASSQPRHSYEQYF.

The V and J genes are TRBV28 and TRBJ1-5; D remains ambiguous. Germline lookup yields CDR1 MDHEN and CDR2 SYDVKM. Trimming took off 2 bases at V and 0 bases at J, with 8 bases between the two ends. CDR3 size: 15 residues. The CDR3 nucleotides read TGTGCCAGCAGTTTAGTGGAATATAGCAATCAGCCCCAGCATTTT. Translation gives CASSLVEYSNQPQHF.

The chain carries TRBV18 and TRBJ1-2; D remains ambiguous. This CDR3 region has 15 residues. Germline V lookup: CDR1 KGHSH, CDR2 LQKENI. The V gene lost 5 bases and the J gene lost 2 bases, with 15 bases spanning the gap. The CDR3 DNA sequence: TGTGCCAGCTCAAACGCTGGGCGGGCAAACTATGGCTACACCTTC. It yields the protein CASSNAGRANYGYTF. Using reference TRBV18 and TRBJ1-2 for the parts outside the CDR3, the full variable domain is NAGVMQNPRHLVRRRGQEARLRCSPMKGHSHVYWYRQLPEEGLKFMVYLQKENIIDESGMPKERFSAEFPKEGPSILRIQQVVRGDSAAYFCASSNAGRANYGYTFGSGTRLTVV.

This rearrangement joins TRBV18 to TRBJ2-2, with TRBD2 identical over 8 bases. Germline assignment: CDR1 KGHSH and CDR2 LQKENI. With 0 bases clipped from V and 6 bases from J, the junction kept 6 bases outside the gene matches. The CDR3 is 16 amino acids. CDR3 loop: CASSPPGAGVAGELFF. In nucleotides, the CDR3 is TGTGCCAGCTCACCACCGGGAGCGGGAGTGGCCGGGGAGCTGTTTTTT.

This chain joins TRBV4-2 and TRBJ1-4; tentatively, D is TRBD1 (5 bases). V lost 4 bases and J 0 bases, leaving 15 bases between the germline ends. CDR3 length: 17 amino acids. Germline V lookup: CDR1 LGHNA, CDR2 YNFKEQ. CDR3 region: CASSLQTGGATNEKLFF. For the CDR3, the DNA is TGTGCCAGCAGCCTACAAACAGGTGGTGCAACTAATGAAAAACTGTTTTTT.

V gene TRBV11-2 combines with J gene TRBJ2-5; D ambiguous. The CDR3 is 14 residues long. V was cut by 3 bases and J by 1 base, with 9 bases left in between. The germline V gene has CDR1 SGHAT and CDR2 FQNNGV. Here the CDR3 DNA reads TGTGCCAGCAGCTTTATTGGATCCCAAGAGACCCAGTACTTC. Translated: CASSFIGSQETQYF.

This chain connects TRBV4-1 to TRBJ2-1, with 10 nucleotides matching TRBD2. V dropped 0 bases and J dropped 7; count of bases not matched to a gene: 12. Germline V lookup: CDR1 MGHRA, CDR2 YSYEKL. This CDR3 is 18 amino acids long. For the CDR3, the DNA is TGCGCCAGCAGCCAAGAGGGTGCTAGCGGGGGTCTTACGAATGAGCAGTTCTTC. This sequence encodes CASSQEGASGGLTNEQFF.

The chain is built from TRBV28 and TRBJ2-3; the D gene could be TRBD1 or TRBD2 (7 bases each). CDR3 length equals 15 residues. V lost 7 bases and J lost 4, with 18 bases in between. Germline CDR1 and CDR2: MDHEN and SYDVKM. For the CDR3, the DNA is TGTGCCAGCACCCCAGGGGGGGGCTTCGCAGATACGCAGTATTTT. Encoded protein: CASTPGGGFADTQYF.

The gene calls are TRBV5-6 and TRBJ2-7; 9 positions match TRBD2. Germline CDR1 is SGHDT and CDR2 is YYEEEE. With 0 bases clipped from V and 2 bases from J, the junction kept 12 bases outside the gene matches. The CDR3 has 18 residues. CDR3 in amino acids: CASSLGPGLANWAYEQYF. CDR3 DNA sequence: TGTGCCAGCAGCTTGGGGCCGGGACTAGCAAACTGGGCCTACGAGCAGTACTTC.

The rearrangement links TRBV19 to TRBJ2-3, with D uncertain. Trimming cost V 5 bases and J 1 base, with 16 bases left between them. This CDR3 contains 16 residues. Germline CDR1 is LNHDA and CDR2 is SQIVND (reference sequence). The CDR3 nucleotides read TGTGCCAGTAGTCCCCTTGCGGATGACGGCACAGATACGCAGTATTTT. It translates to CASSPLADDGTDTQYF.

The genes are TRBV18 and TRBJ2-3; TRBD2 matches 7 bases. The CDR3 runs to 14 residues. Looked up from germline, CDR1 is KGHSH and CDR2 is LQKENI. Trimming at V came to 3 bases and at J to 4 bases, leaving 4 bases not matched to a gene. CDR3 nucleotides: TGTGCCAGCTCACCGTCAAGCGGGGCAGATACGCAGTATTTT. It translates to CASSPSSGADTQYF.

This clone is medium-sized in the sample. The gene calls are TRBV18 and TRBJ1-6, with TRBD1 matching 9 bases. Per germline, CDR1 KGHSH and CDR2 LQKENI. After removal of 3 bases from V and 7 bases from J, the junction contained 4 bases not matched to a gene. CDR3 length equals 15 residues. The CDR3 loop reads CASSPDRGPNSPLHF. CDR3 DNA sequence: TGTGCCAGCTCACCGGACAGGGGCCCCAATTCACCCCTCCACTTT.

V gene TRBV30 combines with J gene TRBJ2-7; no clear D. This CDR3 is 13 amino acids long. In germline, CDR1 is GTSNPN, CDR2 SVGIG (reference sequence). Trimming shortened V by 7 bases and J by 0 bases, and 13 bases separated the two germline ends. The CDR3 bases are TGTGCCTCAACGGCGGCTAGCTCCTACGAGCAGTACTTC. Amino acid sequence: CASTAASSYEQYF.

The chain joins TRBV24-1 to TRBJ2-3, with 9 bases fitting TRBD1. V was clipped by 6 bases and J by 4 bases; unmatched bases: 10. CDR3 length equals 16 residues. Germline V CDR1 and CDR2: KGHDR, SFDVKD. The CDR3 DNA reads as TGTGCCACCAGTCCACCGGGACAGGGAGGCGCAGATACGCAGTATTTT. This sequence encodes CATSPPGQGGADTQYF.

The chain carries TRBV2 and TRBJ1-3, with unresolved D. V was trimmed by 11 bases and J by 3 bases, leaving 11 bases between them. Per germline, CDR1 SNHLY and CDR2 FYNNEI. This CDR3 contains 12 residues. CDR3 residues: CAGAKDGNTIYF. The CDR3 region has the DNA TGTGCCGGAGCGAAGGATGGAAACACCATATATTTT.